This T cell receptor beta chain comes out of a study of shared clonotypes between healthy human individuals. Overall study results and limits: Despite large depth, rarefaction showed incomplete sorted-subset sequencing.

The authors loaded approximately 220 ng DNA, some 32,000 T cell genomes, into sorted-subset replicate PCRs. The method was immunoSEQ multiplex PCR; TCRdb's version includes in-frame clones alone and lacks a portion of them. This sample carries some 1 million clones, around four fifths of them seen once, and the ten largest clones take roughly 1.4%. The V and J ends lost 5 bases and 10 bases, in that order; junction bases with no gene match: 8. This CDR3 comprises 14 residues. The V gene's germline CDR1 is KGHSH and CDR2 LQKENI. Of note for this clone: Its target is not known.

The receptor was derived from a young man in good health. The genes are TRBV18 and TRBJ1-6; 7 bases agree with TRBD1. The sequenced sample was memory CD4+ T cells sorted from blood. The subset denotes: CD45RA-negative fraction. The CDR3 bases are TGTGCCAGCTCAGCGACAGGGAAAGACTCACCCCTCCACTTT. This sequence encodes CASSATGKDSPLHF.